A single sample gave rise to the 25 T cell receptor beta chains below, sequenced in a study of PD-L1 blockade in urothelial cancer. The assay was immunoSEQ multiplex PCR, and TCRdb's table has in-frame clones only and misses some. In the table there are about 43,000 clones, around 84% of which are singletons. Documented time point: pretreatment peripheral blood. Sequenced material: PBMCs, taken around atezolizumab (anti-PD-L1) treatment. The receptors derive from a man aged 55 to 70 with urothelial cancer.

The chain recombines TRBV6-5 with TRBJ2-7; TRBD1 might be the D (5 bases). The V and J ends lost 2 bases and 3 bases respectively, with 8 bases between them. CDR3 length equals 13 residues. Germline assignment: CDR1 MNHEY and CDR2 SVGAGI. CDR3 protein: CASSYLTDYEQYF. CDR3 DNA: TGTGCCAGCAGTTACCTGACAGACTACGAGCAGTACTTC.

The chain joins TRBV14 to TRBJ1-1; TRBD1 agrees at 8 bases. V dropped 3 bases and J dropped 4; count of bases not matched to a gene: 7. Per the germline V gene, CDR1 is SGHDN and CDR2 is FVKESK. The CDR3 length is 15 residues. In DNA, the CDR3 is TGTGCCAGCAGCCAGAGGACAGGGAGAGGCACTGAAGCTTTCTTT. Its protein product is CASSQRTGRGTEAFF.

This clone has just one count. The J gene is TRBJ1-6, the V gene TRBV13, with 9 positions matching TRBD1. Germline CDR1 PRHDT, CDR2 FYEKMQ (reference sequence). The junction had 4 bases not matched to a gene; V was cut back by 5 bases and J by 2 bases. The CDR3 contains 16 residues. CDR3 DNA sequence: TGTGCCAGCAGCAACACAGGGGGCCCCTATAATTCACCCCTCCACTTT. Encoded protein: CASSNTGGPYNSPLHF.

The chain combines TRBV7-6 with TRBJ2-5; D gene unclear. CDR1 is SGHVS, CDR2 FNYEAQ, per germline. Trimming removed 4 bases at V and 2 bases at J, with 14 bases between. The CDR3 runs 15 residues. In DNA form, the CDR3 reads TGTGCCAGCAGCTCCCCGTGGGCCGCGCAAGAGACCCAGTACTTC. This codes for CASSSPWAAQETQYF.

V usage is TRBV27 and J usage is TRBJ1-1; D not resolved. CDR1 and CDR2 from the germline V gene are MNHEY and SMNVEV (reference sequence). There are 13 residues in the CDR3. V gave up 3 bases and J gave up 1 base, with 6 bases separating them. The DNA of the CDR3 is TGTGCCAGCAGTTTTGGAGGGAACACTGAAGCTTTCTTT. Protein sequence: CASSFGGNTEAFF.

The rearrangement links TRBV19 to TRBJ1-3; D is perhaps TRBD1 (5 bases). CDR1 is LNHDA, CDR2 SQIVND, per germline (reference sequence). The V and J ends lost 5 bases and 0 bases respectively, with 8 bases between them. The CDR3 is 14 residues long. The CDR3 sequence is CASSQGSSGNTIYF. The CDR3 DNA follows: TGTGCCAGTAGTCAGGGCTCCTCTGGAAACACCATATATTTT.

This rearrangement joins TRBV28 to TRBJ1-4; D might be TRBD1 (6 bases). CDR3 length: 14 amino acids. Germline CDR1 and CDR2: MDHEN and SYDVKM. V gave up 6 bases and J gave up 5 bases, with 13 bases separating them. The CDR3 DNA is TGTGCCAGCAGCAATCACCAGGGGAATGAAAAACTGTTTTTT. It codes for CASSNHQGNEKLFF.

The genes are TRBV4-3 and TRBJ2-1; 8 bases agree with TRBD2. With V trimmed by 4 bases and J by 4 bases, 6 bases remained unmatched. CDR3 size: 15 residues. Per the germline V gene, CDR1 is LGHNA and CDR2 is YSLEER. The CDR3 coding sequence is TGCGCCAGCAGCCCCGGGACTAGGGGTTACAATGAGCAGTTCTTC. It translates to CASSPGTRGYNEQFF.

The count of this clone is one. The chain has TRBV30 and TRBJ2-3; a weak D match, TRBD2 (5 bases). In germline, CDR1 is GTSNPN, CDR2 SVGIG (reference sequence). This CDR3 is built from 14 residues. Trimming took off 3 bases at V and 5 bases at J, with 15 bases between the two ends. The CDR3 DNA reads as TGTGCCTGGAGGAGACTATCGTATGGAGATACGCAGTATTTT. Residues: CAWRRLSYGDTQYF.

This clone was seen more than once but under ten times. The chain uses TRBV15 and TRBJ1-4; D call uncertain. Trimming stripped 3 bases from V and 4 bases from J, with 15 bases between. Germline loops: CDR1 LNHNV, CDR2 YYDKDF (reference sequence). CDR3 length: 16 residues. CDR3 residues: CATSRRRAGDNEKLFF. The CDR3 coding sequence is TGTGCCACCAGCAGGAGGAGGGCTGGGGATAATGAAAAACTGTTTTTT.

This chain joins TRBV28 and TRBJ2-1, with a weak D call TRBD2 (6 bases). The germline CDR1 and CDR2 sequences are MDHEN and SYDVKM. V lost 5 bases to trimming and J lost 2 bases, with 16 bases between them. The CDR3 is made up of 16 amino acids. The CDR3 is CASSPAGSLTYNEQFF. The CDR3 region has the DNA TGTGCCAGCAGTCCTGCCGGGAGCCTCACCTACAATGAGCAGTTCTTC.

This clone was seen a single time. This sequence joins TRBV21-1 and TRBJ2-5; the table calls TRBD2, which could not be checked here. TRBV21-1 is deemed a pseudogene. This CDR3 has 16 residues. The DNA for the CDR3 is TGTGCCAGCAGCAAAGTGACTAGCGGGAGGCAAGAGACCCAGTACTTC. Translating it yields CASSKVTSGRQETQYF.

The V call is TRBV12-5, the J call TRBJ1-1, with D perhaps matching TRBD1 (5 bases). The CDR3 runs 14 residues. The germline V gene has CDR1 LGHNT and CDR2 FRNRAP. V shed 1 base and J shed 1 base, with 7 bases lying between them. CDR3 in DNA: TGTGCTAGTGGTTTGGGCCAGGGGAACACTGAAGCTTTCTTT. Its protein product is CASGLGQGNTEAFF.

This rearrangement joins TRBV11-1 to TRBJ2-7, with TRBD2 matching over 9 bases. Germline V gives CDR1 SGHAT, CDR2 FQDESV (reference sequence). The CDR3 runs to 14 residues. Germline trimming cut 3 bases from V and 4 bases from J; bases unmatched to any gene: 4. DNA for the CDR3: TGTGCCAGCAGCTTTCTAGCGGGATTTTACGAGCAGTACTTC. This gives the protein CASSFLAGFYEQYF.

J is TRBJ1-2 and V is TRBV7-2, with D hard to call. V lost 5 bases to trimming and J lost 4 bases, with 14 bases between them. The CDR3 runs 14 residues. CDR1 and CDR2 (germline): SGHTA, FQGNSA. The CDR3 sequence is CASSAGSGAYGYTF. Written as DNA, the CDR3 is TGTGCCAGCAGCGCAGGTAGTGGTGCCTATGGCTACACCTTC.

In its sample, this clone was seen once. The chain is built from TRBV6-5 and TRBJ2-1; TRBD2 matches 13 bases. The germline V gene has CDR1 MNHEY and CDR2 SVGAGI. Unmatched junction bases numbered 8, after V lost 9 bases and J lost 9 bases. The length of the CDR3 is 14 residues. The CDR3 DNA follows: TGTGCCAGTCGGACTAGCGGGAGTTGGGGTGAGCAGTTCTTC. As protein: CASRTSGSWGEQFF.

This chain links TRBV6-1 with TRBJ2-5; weak D call: TRBD1 (5 bases). Between the trimmed V and J ends, which lost 3 bases and 4 bases, there was a span of 15 bases. The CDR3 runs to 15 residues. Germline CDR1 is MNHNS and CDR2 is SASEGT. The CDR3 loop reads CASSDPGIEGETQYF. The CDR3 bases are TGTGCCAGCAGTGATCCAGGGATTGAAGGAGAGACCCAGTACTTC.

The V call is TRBV7-2, the J call TRBJ2-7, with 8 nucleotides matching TRBD2. Germline V gene data show CDR1 as SGHTA and CDR2 as FQGNSA. With 5 bases clipped from V and 2 bases from J, the junction kept 2 bases outside the gene matches. This CDR3 contains 13 residues. The CDR3 is CASSGAGAYEQYF. As DNA, the CDR3 is TGTGCCAGCAGCGGAGCGGGGGCCTACGAGCAGTACTTC. Full variable domain (outside the CDR3, taken from reference TRBV7-2 and TRBJ2-7): GAGVSQSPSNKVTEKGKDVELRCDPISGHTALYWYRQSLGQGLEFLIYFQGNSAPDKSGLPSDRFSAERTGGSVSTLTIQRTQQEDSAVYLCASSGAGAYEQYFGPGTRLTVT.

The CDR3, as DNA: TGTGCCAGCAGCGCGAGCTCCTACGAGCAGTACTTC. It yields the protein CASSASSYEQYF. The chain joins TRBV7-2 to TRBJ2-7; unclear D gene. V lost 5 bases to trimming and J lost 0 bases, with 5 bases between them. This CDR3 is built from 12 residues. Germline V gene data show CDR1 as SGHTA and CDR2 as FQGNSA.

The chain is built from TRBV28 and TRBJ1-5; D is perhaps TRBD1 (6 bases). The V gene lost 6 bases and the J gene lost 7 bases, with 22 bases spanning the gap. Germline values: CDR1 MDHEN, CDR2 SYDVKM. This CDR3 contains 16 residues. CDR3 residues: CASSMREGEERQPQHF. The DNA of the CDR3 is TGTGCCAGCAGCATGAGGGAGGGGGAAGAAAGACAGCCCCAGCATTTT.

Turning to this clone: The same CDR3 also results from other DNA sequences found in this sample. The chain employs TRBV19 and TRBJ2-3; no clear D gene. The CDR3 totals 15 residues. CDR1 and CDR2 from the germline V gene are LNHDA and SQIVND (reference sequence). V lost 3 bases and J lost 0, with 10 bases in between. The CDR3 loop reads CASSILGASTDTQYF. The DNA for the CDR3 is TGTGCCAGTAGTATCCTGGGCGCTAGCACAGATACGCAGTATTTT.

The chain recombines TRBV9 with TRBJ2-3, with D possibly TRBD1 on 6 matching bases. There are 17 residues in the CDR3. Germline V gene sequence: CDR1 SGDLS, CDR2 YYNGEE. Trimming took 4 bases from V and 4 from J, leaving 22 bases between them. The CDR3 here is CASSSPPGTFRPDTQYF. The DNA of the CDR3 is TGTGCCAGCAGCTCCCCCCCCGGGACATTCAGGCCAGATACGCAGTATTTT.

The chain is built from TRBV28 and TRBJ2-1, with 8 positions matching TRBD2. The germline CDR1 and CDR2 sequences are MDHEN and SYDVKM. The CDR3 runs to 19 residues. V was clipped by 3 bases and J by 1 base; unmatched bases: 14. The CDR3 protein is CASSFWIDLAGISYNEQFF. The CDR3 DNA follows: TGTGCCAGCAGTTTTTGGATAGACCTAGCGGGTATATCCTACAATGAGCAGTTCTTC.

The chain links TRBV9 to TRBJ1-3, with D perhaps matching TRBD1 (6 bases). This CDR3 spans 15 amino acids. The germline CDR1 and CDR2 sequences are SGDLS and YYNGEE. V lost 2 bases and J 0 bases, leaving 9 bases between the germline ends. The CDR3 bases are TGTGCCAGCAGCGTCAACAGGGACTCTGGAAACACCATATATTTT. Its translation is CASSVNRDSGNTIYF.

This chain links TRBV4-2 with TRBJ1-4, with D unresolved. This CDR3 contains 16 residues. Germline values: CDR1 LGHNA, CDR2 YNFKEQ. V lost 4 bases and J 0 bases, leaving 12 bases between the germline ends. DNA of the CDR3: TGTGCCAGCAGCCTCCTAGCGGGAACAACTAATGAAAAACTGTTTTTT. Translating gives CASSLLAGTTNEKLFF.